This TCR beta chain was identified in a study of blood T cell repertoires in COVID-19 (dated by TCRdb to the early 2020s). Regarding the complete study: Samples covering the acute and convalescent phases of COVID-19 were provided by collaborators in the United States, Italy and Spain. Sample metadata almost always included a de-identified subject ID, COVID-19 status, age in years and sex. Subjects who had been exposed to COVID-19, were actively infected with it, or had recovered from it provided the deeply sampled blood TCRbeta repertoires that made up the dataset. The prospective study material was composed of cDNA or gDNA derived from T cells, B-cell-depleted T cells, or PBMCs. HLA class I and class II types, where available, came from metadata supplied by the sample provider rather than from assay-based typing. The samples were drawn from the first 160 participants of the ongoing ImmuneRACE study and from over 950 subjects provided by 6 global collaborators. The repertoires were made available in a free public database intended to serve as a resource for research on the immune response to SARS-CoV-2. What the work shows at the level of the full study, not this receptor alone: How much clinical and demographic metadata was included differed by source and by participant, and the metadata was provided uncurated.

TCRbeta CDR3 regions were amplified from genomic DNA by means of the immunoSEQ Assay, a bias-controlled multiplex PCR. Per the authors' processing: Nucleated cell counts per sample were estimated from amplification of reference gene primers within the assay. Sequence reads were collapsed and filtered to measure the absolute abundance of every unique TCRbeta CDR3 rearrangement. For each sample, productive Simpson clonality was calculated by taking the square root of Simpson's diversity index across productive rearrangements. The table comes from immuneACCESS by way of TCRdb, which keeps in-frame sequences with V and J called. Part of the clones is missing from these tables; in studies checked, under half for an unresolved V gene and the rest for unknown reasons. The DNA gave D and trimming, while V, J and clone size come from that table. The sample includes hundreds of thousands of clones, with over 80% observed a single time. Together, the top ten hold 1.2% of the sample.

Notes on this clone: Its antigen is currently not known. Per-base quality was not reported, and no clone a single base away is much larger than it.

Enrolling through a virtual design, the prospective study's participants ranged in age from roughly 18 to 100 years and lived across 20 to 30 United States geographic areas. In the prospective study, cohorts were assigned on the basis of participant-reported clinical history obtained from a screening survey and a study questionnaire. ImmuneRACE Cohort 3 recovered participants were defined by two consecutive negative NP/OP PCR tests, healthcare professional clearance, or symptom resolution. In the prospective study, mobile phlebotomists collected whole blood, serum and a nasopharyngeal or oropharyngeal swab from each participant. Prospective study participants could optionally give additional blood draws and questionnaires over a roughly two-month period. Before DNA extraction, prospective study blood samples were shipped either frozen or at room temperature. The junction shows trimming of 2 bases on V and 0 bases on J, plus 14 bases between the germline ends. The CDR3 measures 16 amino acids from cysteine to phenylalanine. Here the CDR3 DNA is all that survives: 48 bases in frame from base 1. CDR1 MDHEN and CDR2 SYDVKM were looked up in the germline V gene.

The receptor was derived from a man aged 30-40 years who had recovered from COVID-19. What was sequenced was PBMCs or T cells enriched from blood (not recorded which). Rearrangement joined TRBV28 to TRBJ2-7, with TRBD2 tentatively as D gene (5 bases match). The CDR3 reads as follows: CASSLVVWGASYEQYF. The DNA is TGTGCCAGCAGTTTAGTGGTTTGGGGAGCCTCCTACGAGCAGTACTTC.